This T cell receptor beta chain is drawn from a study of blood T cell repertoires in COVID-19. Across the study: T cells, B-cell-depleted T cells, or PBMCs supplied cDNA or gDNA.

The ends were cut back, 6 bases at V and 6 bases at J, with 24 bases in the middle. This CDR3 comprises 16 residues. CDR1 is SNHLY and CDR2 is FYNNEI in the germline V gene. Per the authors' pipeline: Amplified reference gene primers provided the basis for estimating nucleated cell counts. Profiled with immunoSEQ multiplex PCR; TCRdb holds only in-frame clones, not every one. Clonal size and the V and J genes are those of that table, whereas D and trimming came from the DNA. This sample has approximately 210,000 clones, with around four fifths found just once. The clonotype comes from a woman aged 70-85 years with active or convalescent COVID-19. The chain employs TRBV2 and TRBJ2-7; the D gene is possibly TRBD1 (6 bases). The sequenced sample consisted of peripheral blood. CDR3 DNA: TGTGCCAGCAGGGGACAACGGGCATTCACTCAGGGCGAGCAGTACTTC. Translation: CASRGQRAFTQGEQYF.